This T cell receptor beta chain is drawn from a study of shared clonotypes between healthy human individuals. The assay was immunoSEQ multiplex PCR, and TCRdb's table has in-frame clones only and misses some. The table lists 1.4 million or so clones, 97% to 99% of them singletons. Germline V CDR1 and CDR2: SGDLS, YYNGEE. The J segment lost 4 bases and the V segment lost 3 bases, leaving 9 bases of the junction unmatched. The CDR3 spans 16 residues. V and J are TRBV9 and TRBJ2-1, with 8 bases identical to TRBD2. The specimen sequenced was naive CD4+ T cells sorted from blood. Regarding subset: CD45RA+ positively selected. The sequence was collected from a man aged 30 to 39 in good health. CDR3 protein: CASSGLRGTSYNEQFF. The CDR3 DNA sequence: TGTGCCAGCAGCGGATTAAGGGGGACTAGTTACAATGAGCAGTTCTTC.